These 21 T cell receptor beta chains were sequenced from one sample in a study of blood T cell repertoires in COVID-19. Generated by immunoSEQ multiplex PCR, the TCRdb table keeps only in-frame clones and is missing some. This sample has approximately 170,000 clones; 84% occur once, and the top ten carry under 3.5%. The sequencing sample was made of peripheral blood. The receptors stem from a woman of 80 years or more with COVID-19, enrolled during active disease.

The rearrangement joins TRBV20-1 to TRBJ1-2; 10 bases align to TRBD1. CDR3 size: 13 residues. V shed 6 bases, J shed 7 bases, and the junction held 8 bases outside the gene matches. Looked up from germline, CDR1 is DFQATT and CDR2 is SNEGSKA (reference sequence). CDR3 DNA sequence: TGCAGTGCCAGTGGACAGGGGGGGGTTGGCTACACCTTC. Translated: CSASGQGGVGYTF.

CDR3: CARSPTDRPTNEKLFF. CDR3 DNA: TGTGCCAGAAGCCCGACTGACCGCCCAACTAATGAAAAACTGTTTTTT. V is TRBV5-3 and J is TRBJ1-4; D gene ambiguous. TRBV5-3 is given ORF status, its function remaining uncertain. There are 16 residues in the CDR3. The V end lost 4 bases, the J end lost 0 bases, and 13 bases lay between the germline ends.

J is TRBJ2-3 and V is TRBV7-6; 14 positions match TRBD2. With 1 base clipped from V and 3 bases from J, the junction kept 0 bases outside the gene matches. CDR1 is SGHVS, CDR2 FNYEAQ, per germline. The CDR3 runs to 16 residues. CDR3 bases: TGTGCCAGCAGCTTAGGGACTAGCGGGAGGACAGATACGCAGTATTTT. The encoded protein is CASSLGTSGRTDTQYF.

The V gene is TRBV2, the J gene TRBJ2-1; D is unclear. The ends were cut back, 4 bases at V and 4 bases at J, with 5 bases in the middle. The V gene's germline CDR1 is SNHLY and CDR2 FYNNEI. The CDR3 spans 12 residues. The CDR3 DNA follows: TGTGCCAGCAGTGTCGGTTACAATGAGCAGTTCTTC. Protein product: CASSVGYNEQFF.

V usage is TRBV5-5 and J usage is TRBJ2-1; 13 bases fit TRBD2. Germline V lookup: CDR1 SGHKS, CDR2 YYEKEE (reference sequence). The J segment lost 8 bases and the V segment lost 4 bases, leaving 9 bases of the junction unmatched. The CDR3 loop spans 16 amino acids. CDR3 loop: CASSLHGLAGVDEQFF. As DNA, the CDR3 is TGTGCCAGCAGCCTCCATGGACTAGCGGGGGTGGATGAGCAGTTCTTC.

This chain joins TRBV5-1 and TRBJ2-1; a possible D gene is TRBD2 (7 bases). The CDR3 has 16 amino acids. Per the germline V gene, CDR1 is SGHRS and CDR2 is YFSETQ. V gave up 2 bases and J gave up 5 bases, with 17 bases separating them. CDR3 DNA sequence: TGCGCCAGCAGCTTTTTGGGGGCAGCGGGAAACAATGAGCAGTTCTTC. It codes for CASSFLGAAGNNEQFF.

The V call is TRBV4-1, the J call TRBJ1-3; 8 bases are a match to TRBD1. Germline CDR1 is MGHRA and CDR2 is YSYEKL. CDR3 size: 19 residues. J was trimmed by 3 bases and V by 0 bases; bases with no gene match: 13. This CDR3 reads CASSQEGKGQGAYGNTIYF. For the CDR3, the DNA is TGCGCCAGCAGCCAAGAAGGGAAAGGTCAGGGGGCTTATGGAAACACCATATATTTT.

V gene TRBV7-9 combines with J gene TRBJ1-4; possibly TRBD1 for D (5 bases). V dropped 8 bases and J dropped 6 bases, with 16 bases sitting between them. The germline CDR1 and CDR2 sequences are SEHNR and FQNEAQ (reference sequence). The CDR3 spans 14 residues. CDR3 region: CASVEVGGDEKLFF. CDR3 DNA: TGTGCCAGCGTGGAGGTCGGGGGTGATGAAAAACTGTTTTTT.

The chain joins TRBV28 to TRBJ2-7, with D possibly TRBD1 on 6 matching bases. Trimming cost V 6 bases and J 3 bases, with 15 bases left between them. Per the germline V gene, CDR1 is MDHEN and CDR2 is SYDVKM. The CDR3 runs 14 residues. The CDR3 coding sequence is TGTGCCAGCAGGCTGACAGGTTTTCTCTACGAGCAGTACTTC. This gives the protein CASRLTGFLYEQYF. Full variable domain (remainder filled in from reference TRBV28 and TRBJ2-7): DVKVTQSSRYLVKRTGEKVFLECVQDMDHENMFWYRQDPGLGLRLIYFSYDVKMKEKGDIPEGYSVSREKKERFSLILESASTNQTSMYLCASRLTGFLYEQYFGPGTRLTVT.

This clone was counted a single time. In the same sample, other DNA sequences code for this CDR3. V gene TRBV7-2 combines with J gene TRBJ2-3; TRBD2 aligns across 7 bases. Trimming at V came to 1 base and at J to 5 bases, leaving 6 bases not matched to a gene. Germline CDR1 SGHTA, CDR2 FQGNSA. This CDR3 region has 15 residues. CDR3 coding DNA: TGTGCCAGCAGCTTAGGCGGGGGAGGAGGAGATACGCAGTATTTT. Translated: CASSLGGGGGDTQYF. The variable domain in full, completed from reference TRBV7-2 and TRBJ2-3, reads GAGVSQSPSNKVTEKGKDVELRCDPISGHTALYWYRQSLGQGLEFLIYFQGNSAPDKSGLPSDRFSAERTGGSVSTLTIQRTQQEDSAVYLCASSLGGGGGDTQYFGPGTRLTVL.

This rearrangement joins TRBV3-1 (or the pseudogene TRBV3-2) to TRBJ2-7, with D possibly being TRBD2 (5 bases). V shed 4 bases and J shed 2 bases, with 9 bases lying between them. Germline CDR1 and CDR2: LGHDT and YNNKEL (reference sequence). The CDR3 is 13 residues long. The CDR3 sequence: CASSRGDTYEQYF. Here the CDR3 DNA reads TGTGCCAGCAGCCGGGGAGATACCTACGAGCAGTACTTC.

The chain employs TRBV5-8 and TRBJ1-5; a possible D gene is TRBD1 (6 bases). The germline V and J ends were trimmed by 4 bases and 2 bases, with 13 bases remaining between them. This CDR3 region has 15 residues. The germline gives CDR1 SGHTS, CDR2 YDEGEE. CDR3: CASSGTGRGNQPQHF. Written as DNA, the CDR3 is TGTGCCAGCAGCGGCACAGGGAGGGGCAATCAGCCCCAGCATTTT. The full variable domain, completed using reference TRBV5-8 and TRBJ1-5, is EAGVTQSPTHLIKTRGQQATLRCSPISGHTSVYWYQQALGLGLQFLLWYDEGEERNRGNFPPRFSGRQFPNYSSELNVNALELEDSALYLCASSGTGRGNQPQHFGDGTRLSIL.

The chain is built from TRBV27 and TRBJ1-1; D ambiguous. The CDR3 runs to 17 residues. V was shortened by 5 bases and J by 1 base, with 20 bases between the two germline ends. Germline V CDR1 and CDR2: MNHEY, SMNVEV (reference sequence). CDR3 sequence: CASSQHSFGGPNTEAFF. The CDR3, as DNA: TGTGCCAGCAGTCAACATTCCTTCGGAGGGCCGAACACTGAAGCTTTCTTT.

The gene calls are TRBV7-6 and TRBJ2-1; 9 positions match TRBD2. CDR1 and CDR2 (germline): SGHVS, FNYEAQ. The CDR3 totals 15 residues. With V trimmed by 5 bases and J by 4 bases, 6 bases remained unmatched. In DNA form, the CDR3 reads TGTGCCAGCAGCCGGGCGGGAGGGGTTTACAATGAGCAGTTCTTC. Translating gives CASSRAGGVYNEQFF.

The chain joins TRBV18 to TRBJ2-5; D not resolved. V lost 2 bases and J lost 2, with 9 bases in between. The CDR3 extends over 14 amino acids. Looked up from germline, CDR1 is KGHSH and CDR2 is LQKENI. In nucleotides, the CDR3 is TGTGCCAGCTCACCATCTTCAGGTCAAGAGACCCAGTACTTC. Translation: CASSPSSGQETQYF.

The chain is built from TRBV5-1 and TRBJ2-7, with 7 positions matching TRBD2. V was clipped by 4 bases and J by 3 bases; unmatched bases: 19. The CDR3 contains 18 residues. Looked up from germline, CDR1 is SGHRS and CDR2 is YFSETQ. The CDR3 DNA is TGCGCCAGCAGCCTCGACCCCGCGAGAGCGGGAAGTCACTACGAGCAGTACTTC. Its protein product is CASSLDPARAGSHYEQYF.

V usage is TRBV5-1 and J usage is TRBJ2-2; no reliable D call. This CDR3 is 14 amino acids long. Trimming removed 4 bases from V and 3 bases from J, with 10 bases in between. Per germline, CDR1 SGHRS and CDR2 YFSETQ. Here the CDR3 reads CASSVSTYTGELFF. The CDR3 region has the DNA TGCGCCAGCAGCGTTTCTACGTACACCGGGGAGCTGTTTTTT.

This chain uses TRBV28 with TRBJ1-3; D gene ambiguous. This CDR3 region has 14 residues. The V gene's germline CDR1 is MDHEN and CDR2 SYDVKM. V was trimmed by 8 bases and J by 0 bases, leaving 11 bases between them. The CDR3, as DNA: TGTGCCAGCCGACGGACTGGCTCTGGAAACACCATATATTTT. Protein sequence: CASRRTGSGNTIYF. Full variable domain (missing parts from reference TRBV28 and TRBJ1-3): DVKVTQSSRYLVKRTGEKVFLECVQDMDHENMFWYRQDPGLGLRLIYFSYDVKMKEKGDIPEGYSVSREKKERFSLILESASTNQTSMYLCASRRTGSGNTIYFGEGSWLTVV.

The chain recombines TRBV3-1 (or the pseudogene TRBV3-2) with TRBJ1-2, with D unclear. V lost 1 base, J lost 8 bases, and 5 bases lay in between. CDR1 is LGHDT, CDR2 YNNKEL, per germline (reference sequence). This CDR3 is 11 amino acids long. CDR3 in amino acids: CASSQVSGYTF. DNA for the CDR3: TGTGCCAGCAGCCAAGTAAGCGGCTACACCTTC.

The V and J genes are TRBV27 and TRBJ2-2, with 12 bases lining up with TRBD2. Germline CDR1 MNHEY, CDR2 SMNVEV (reference sequence). Losses at the gene ends were 2 bases for V and 9 bases for J; bases not matched to a gene: 10. This CDR3 comprises 17 residues. The CDR3 reads CASSLRGLAGYTRELFF. As DNA, the CDR3 is TGTGCCAGCAGTTTACGTGGACTAGCGGGATATACTAGGGAGCTGTTTTTT.

V and J are TRBV19 and TRBJ1-2; D call uncertain. The CDR3 is 14 residues long. Trimming took off 3 bases at V and 7 bases at J, with 15 bases between the two ends. From germline, CDR1 is LNHDA and CDR2 SQIVND (reference sequence). CDR3 loop: CASSMGRGGFGYTF. Written as DNA, the CDR3 is TGTGCCAGTAGTATGGGCCGCGGAGGGTTTGGCTACACCTTC.